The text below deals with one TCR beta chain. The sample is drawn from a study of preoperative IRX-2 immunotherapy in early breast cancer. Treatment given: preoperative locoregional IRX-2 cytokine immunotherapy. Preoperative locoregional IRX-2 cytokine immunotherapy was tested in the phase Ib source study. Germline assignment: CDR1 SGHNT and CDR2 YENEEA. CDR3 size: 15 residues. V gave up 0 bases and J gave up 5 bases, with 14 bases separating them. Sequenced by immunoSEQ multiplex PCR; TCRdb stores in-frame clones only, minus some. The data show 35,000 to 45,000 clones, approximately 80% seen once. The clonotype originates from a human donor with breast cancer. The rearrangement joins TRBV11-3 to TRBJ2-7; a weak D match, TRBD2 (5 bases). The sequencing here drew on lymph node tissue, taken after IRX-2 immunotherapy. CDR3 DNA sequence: TGTGCCAGCAGCTTAGATCCGGTCCCGGGGAACGAGCAGTACTTC. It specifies CASSLDPVPGNEQYF. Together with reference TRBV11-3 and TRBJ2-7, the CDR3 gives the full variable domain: EAGVVQSPRYKIIEKKQPVAFWCNPISGHNTLYWYLQNLGQGPELLIRYENEEAVDDSQLPKDRFSAERLKGVDSTLKIQPAELGDSAVYLCASSLDPVPGNEQYFGPGTRLTVT.